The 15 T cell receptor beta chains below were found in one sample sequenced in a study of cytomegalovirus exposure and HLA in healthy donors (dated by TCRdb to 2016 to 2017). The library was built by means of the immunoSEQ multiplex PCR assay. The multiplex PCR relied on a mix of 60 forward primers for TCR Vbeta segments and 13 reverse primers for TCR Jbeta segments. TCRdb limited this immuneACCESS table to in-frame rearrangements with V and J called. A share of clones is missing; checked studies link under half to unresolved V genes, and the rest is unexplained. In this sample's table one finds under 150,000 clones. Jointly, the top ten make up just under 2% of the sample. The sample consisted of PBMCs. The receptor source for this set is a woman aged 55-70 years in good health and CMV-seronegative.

CDR3 in DNA: TGTGCCAGCAGTTTACCCCGACAGGGGGCTTACGAGCAGTACTTC. Protein product: CASSLPRQGAYEQYF. J is TRBJ2-7 and V is TRBV28; the match to TRBD1 covers 10 bases. CDR1 MDHEN and CDR2 SYDVKM come from the germline V gene. This CDR3 is built from 15 residues. The trim removed 2 bases at V and 4 bases at J, leaving 5 bases unmatched.

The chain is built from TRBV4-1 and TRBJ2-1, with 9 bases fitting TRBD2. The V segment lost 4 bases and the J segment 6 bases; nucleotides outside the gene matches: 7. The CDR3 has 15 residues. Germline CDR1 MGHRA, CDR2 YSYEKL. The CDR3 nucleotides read TGCGCCAGCAGCCTCATGGGGACTAGCTTCAATGAGCAGTTCTTC. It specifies CASSLMGTSFNEQFF.

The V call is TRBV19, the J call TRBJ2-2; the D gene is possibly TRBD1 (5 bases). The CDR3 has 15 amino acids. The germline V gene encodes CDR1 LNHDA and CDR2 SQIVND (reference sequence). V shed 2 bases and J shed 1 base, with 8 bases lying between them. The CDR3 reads CASSIRQMNTGELFF. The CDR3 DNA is TGTGCCAGTAGTATAAGACAGATGAACACCGGGGAGCTGTTTTTT. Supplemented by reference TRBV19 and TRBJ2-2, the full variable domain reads DGGITQSPKYLFRKEGQNVTLSCEQNLNHDAMYWYRQDPGQGLRLIYYSQIVNDFQKGDIAEGYSVSREKKESFPLTVTSAQKNPTAFYLCASSIRQMNTGELFFGEGSRLTVL.

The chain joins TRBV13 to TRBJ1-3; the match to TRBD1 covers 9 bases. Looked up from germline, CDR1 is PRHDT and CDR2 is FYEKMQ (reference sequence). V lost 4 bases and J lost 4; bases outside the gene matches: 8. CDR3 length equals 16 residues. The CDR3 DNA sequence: TGTGCCAGCAGCTCTTACAACAGGGGGCCAGGAAACACCATATATTTT. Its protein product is CASSSYNRGPGNTIYF.

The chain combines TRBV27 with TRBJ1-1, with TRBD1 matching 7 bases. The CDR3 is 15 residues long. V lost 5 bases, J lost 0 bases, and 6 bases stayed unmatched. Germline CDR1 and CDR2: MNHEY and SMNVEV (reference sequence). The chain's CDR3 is CASSGAQGLNTEAFF. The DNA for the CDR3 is TGTGCCAGCAGTGGGGCACAGGGGTTGAACACTGAAGCTTTCTTT.

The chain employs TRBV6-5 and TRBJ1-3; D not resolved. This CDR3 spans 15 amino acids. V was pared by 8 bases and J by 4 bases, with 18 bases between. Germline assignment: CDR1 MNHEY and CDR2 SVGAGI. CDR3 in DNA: TGTGCCAGCTCCCTAGGCCGGGGTACAGGAAACACCATATATTTT. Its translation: CASSLGRGTGNTIYF.

The CDR3 DNA is TGCGCCAGCAGGGGGGGGATGGTGAGCTCCTACAATGAGCAGTTCTTC. Residues: CASRGGMVSSYNEQFF. The V and J genes are TRBV4-1 and TRBJ2-1, with 7 positions matching TRBD2. This CDR3 has 16 residues. V shed 6 bases, J shed 0 bases, and the junction held 8 bases outside the gene matches. Germline V gives CDR1 MGHRA, CDR2 YSYEKL.

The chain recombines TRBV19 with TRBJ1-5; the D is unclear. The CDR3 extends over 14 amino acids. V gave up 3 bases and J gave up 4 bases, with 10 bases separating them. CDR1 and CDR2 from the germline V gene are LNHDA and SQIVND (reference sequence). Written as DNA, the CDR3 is TGTGCCAGTAGTATGGTCACCAGTAATCAGCCCCAGCATTTT. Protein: CASSMVTSNQPQHF.

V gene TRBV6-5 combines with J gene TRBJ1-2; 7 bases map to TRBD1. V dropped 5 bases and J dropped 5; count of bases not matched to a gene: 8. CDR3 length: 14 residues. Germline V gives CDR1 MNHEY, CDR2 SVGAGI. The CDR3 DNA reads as TGTGCCAGCAGTGCGGACAGGACGTTTTATGGCTACACCTTC. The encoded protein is CASSADRTFYGYTF.

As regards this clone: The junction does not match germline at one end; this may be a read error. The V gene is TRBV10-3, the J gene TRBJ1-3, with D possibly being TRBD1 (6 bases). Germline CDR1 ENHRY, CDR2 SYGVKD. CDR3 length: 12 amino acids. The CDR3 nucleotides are TGTGCCGTCAACTCACAGGGAAGCACCATATATTTT. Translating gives CAVNSQGSTIYF.

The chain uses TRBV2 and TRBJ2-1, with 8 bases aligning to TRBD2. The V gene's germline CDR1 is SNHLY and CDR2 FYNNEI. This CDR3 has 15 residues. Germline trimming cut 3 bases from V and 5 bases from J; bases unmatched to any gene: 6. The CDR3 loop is CASSDRREGDNEQFF. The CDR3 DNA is TGTGCCAGCAGTGATCGCCGGGAGGGGGACAATGAGCAGTTCTTC. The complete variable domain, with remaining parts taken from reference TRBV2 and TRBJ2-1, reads EPEVTQTPSHQVTQMGQEVILRCVPISNHLYFYWYRQILGQKVEFLVSFYNNEISEKSEIFDDQFSVERPDGSNFTLKIRSTKLEDSAMYFCASSDRREGDNEQFFGPGTRLTVL.

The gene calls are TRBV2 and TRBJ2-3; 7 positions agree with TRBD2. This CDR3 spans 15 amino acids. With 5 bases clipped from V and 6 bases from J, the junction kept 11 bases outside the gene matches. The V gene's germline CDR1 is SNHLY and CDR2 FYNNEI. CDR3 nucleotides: TGTGCCAGCAGTAACCTGGCGGGAGTATCGGATACGCAGTATTTT. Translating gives CASSNLAGVSDTQYF.

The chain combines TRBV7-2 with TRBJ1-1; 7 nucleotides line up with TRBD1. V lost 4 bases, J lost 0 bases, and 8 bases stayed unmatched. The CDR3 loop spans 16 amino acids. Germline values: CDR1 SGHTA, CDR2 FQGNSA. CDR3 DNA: TGTGCCAGCAGCTCTTCCCAGGGGGGTCTGAACACTGAAGCTTTCTTT. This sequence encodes CASSSSQGGLNTEAFF. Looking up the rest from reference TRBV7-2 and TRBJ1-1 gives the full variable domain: GAGVSQSPSNKVTEKGKDVELRCDPISGHTALYWYRQSLGQGLEFLIYFQGNSAPDKSGLPSDRFSAERTGGSVSTLTIQRTQQEDSAVYLCASSSSQGGLNTEAFFGQGTRLTVV.

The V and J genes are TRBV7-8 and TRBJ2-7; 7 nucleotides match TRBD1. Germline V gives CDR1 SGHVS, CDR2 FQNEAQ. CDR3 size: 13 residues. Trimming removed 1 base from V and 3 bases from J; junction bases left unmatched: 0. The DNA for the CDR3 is TGTGCCAGCAGCTTAGACAGGGGCTACGAGCAGTACTTC. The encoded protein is CASSLDRGYEQYF.

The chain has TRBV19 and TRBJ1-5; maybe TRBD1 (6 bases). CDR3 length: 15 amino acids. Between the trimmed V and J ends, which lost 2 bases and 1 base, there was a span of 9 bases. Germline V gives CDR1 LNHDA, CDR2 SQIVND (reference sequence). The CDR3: CASSIRGGSNQPQHF. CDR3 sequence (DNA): TGTGCCAGTAGTATAAGGGGGGGGAGCAATCAGCCCCAGCATTTT.